Reported below is one T cell receptor (beta chain). What antigen it recognizes has not been identified. No base qualities exist here, and no much larger clone lies one base off it. This specimen belongs to a study of graft-versus-host responses after intestinal transplantation (dated by TCRdb to the early 2020s). Describing the broader study: Recipients received multivisceral, liver-intestinal, or isolated intestinal transplants. Bulk TCR-beta CDR3 sequencing was used to track graft-versus-host and host-versus-graft alloreactive T cell clones in the graft, circulation and bone marrow after intestinal transplantation. Anti-thymocyte globulin induction was given to all recipients, followed by maintenance tacrolimus and steroids for around three years. Alloreactive clones were identified by sequencing pre-transplant mixed lymphocyte reaction products and comparing them with unstimulated pre-transplant donor and recipient T cells. Donor T cell macrochimerism was defined as a peak of at least 4% donor T cells among recipient peripheral blood mononuclear cells. A cohort of under 30 intestinal transplant recipients, including one retransplant, was enrolled, and a few patients lacking pretransplant specimens were excluded. Instead of going to the commercial service, samples from a few later patients were sequenced in-house on an Illumina MiSeq and processed with MiXCR. General study outcomes and caveats: GvH clones were detected in recipient bone marrow, and some of these GvH clones were observed earlier in ileal mucosa or blood, consistent with an intestinal mucosal origin. In patients with donor T cell macrochimerism, the allografts had high GvH to HvG T cell clonal ratios. The relatively low number and heterogeneity of intestinal transplant patients limited the conclusions. Early after transplant, declines in HvG clones were associated with peak levels of circulating GvH clones.

The germline V gene specifies SNHLY as CDR1 and FYNNEI as CDR2. Trimming removed 8 bases from V and 0 bases from J, leaving 8 bases between the germline ends. The cysteine opens and the phenylalanine closes a CDR3 of 13 amino acids. Of the read, only the CDR3 DNA is kept; its 39 bases are in frame from base 1. Receptor libraries were prepared by the immunoSEQ multiplex PCR assay. For most patients, genomic DNA was isolated with the Qiagen DNeasy Blood and Tissue Kit and shipped frozen to Adaptive Biotechnologies for TCR sequencing. High-throughput TCR-beta CDR3 sequencing of genomic DNA from most patients was performed by Adaptive Biotechnologies. Turning to the authors' computational methods: TCR sequencing data for over 15 patients were retrieved from Adaptive's ImmunoSEQ software; three other patients were processed with MiXCR and VDJtools. CD4 versus CD8 sorting errors were corrected by removing sequences found in both subsets at a frequency ratio below 5:1. CDR3 nucleotide sequences shared by donor and recipient were removed because the origin of these sequences could not be assigned. To count as alloreactive, a clone needed at least 2-fold expansion over unstimulated cells and a minimum CFSE-low frequency of 0.002% (template counts) or 0.001% (read counts). Clones detected in sequenced pre-transplant spleen, lymph node, or MLR CFSE-low populations of the donor or recipient were defined as mappable. Cumulative frequency of alloreactive clones was calculated as a percentage of all sequences weighted by copy number. TCRdb holds this immuneACCESS table with in-frame rearrangements only. Some clones are missing; in checked studies, unresolved V genes explain under half, and the rest has no known cause. The DNA gave D and trimming, while V, J and clone size come from that table. This sample is represented by about 120,000 clones; 95% of them were singletons. The ten most abundant clones make up over 2.5% of the sample.

Interpreted using the paper, the time point label stands for: cells obtained before transplantation from donor or recipient. CD3+CD4+ and CD3+CD8+ populations were FACS-sorted from unstimulated pre-transplant donor and recipient cells taken from spleen or lymph nodes. The V gene is TRBV2 and the J gene is TRBJ2-1; no D gene call is confident. This TCR derives from a human donor who received an intestinal transplant. The sample was unstimulated CD8+ T cells sorted from spleen or lymph node cells, taken before intestinal transplant. The CDR3 loop reads CASEPSSYNEQFF. The bases are TGTGCCAGCGAACCCAGCTCCTACAATGAGCAGTTCTTC.